The 18 T cell receptor beta chains given below trace back to one sample, sequenced in a study of T cells in Graves' hyperthyroidism and ophthalmopathy. The source material, RNA transcripts, was used to amplify TCR beta CDR3 regions. HTBI primers were used for first-round RT-PCR of the TCR CDR3. TCRdb called the multiplex PCR reads again in MiXCR, with one record for every CDR3 protein. Of about 620,000 distinct CDR3 sequences in the sample, roughly 16% were seen once. Sample: blood. Receptors were obtained from a woman in her twenties or thirties with Graves' hyperthyroidism.

This clonotype was observed at least ten times. This chain connects TRBV7-3 to TRBJ2-1, with D unresolved. The CDR3 spans 14 residues. The ends were cut back, 5 bases at V and 6 bases at J, with 14 bases in the middle. Germline lookup yields CDR1 SGHTA and CDR2 FQGTGA. CDR3 sequence reads: CASSVGWASNEQFF. Written as DNA, the CDR3 is TGTGCCAGCAGCGTCGGCTGGGCCAGCAATGAGCAGTTCTTC.

This clonotype was observed at least ten times. The chain links TRBV10-1 to TRBJ2-5; 9 bases align to TRBD1. Trimming took 5 bases from V and 2 from J; bases not matched to a gene: 9. Germline CDR1 reads WNHNN; CDR2 reads SYGVQD (reference sequence). This CDR3 is 16 amino acids long. CDR3 residues: CASSKGQGSQQETQYF. CDR3 coding DNA: TGCGCCAGCAGTAAAGGACAGGGGTCCCAACAAGAGACCCAGTACTTC.

This clonotype turned up a few times. The V gene is TRBV19, the J gene TRBJ2-7; D might be TRBD2 (5 bases). V was clipped by 4 bases and J by 2 bases, with 12 bases between them. Germline V gives CDR1 LNHDA, CDR2 SQIVND (reference sequence). The CDR3 totals 14 residues. This chain's CDR3 is CASSREMGAYEQYF. The CDR3 DNA reads as TGTGCCAGTAGTAGGGAAATGGGAGCCTACGAGCAGTACTTC.

This clonotype was recorded once. The CDR3 sequence: CATSRDVGDSPLHF. CDR3 DNA: TGTGCCACCAGCAGAGATGTCGGGGATTCACCCCTCCACTTT. The chain is built from TRBV15 and TRBJ1-6; no reliable D call. The CDR3 loop spans 14 amino acids. Trimming shortened V by 0 bases and J by 8 bases, and 8 bases separated the two germline ends. In germline, CDR1 is LNHNV, CDR2 YYDKDF (reference sequence).

This clonotype was observed many times. The chain is built from TRBV28 and TRBJ2-7; D possibly matches TRBD1 or TRBD2 (5 bases each). Germline CDR1 and CDR2: MDHEN and SYDVKM. Trimming left V 4 bases short and J 0 bases short, with 19 bases between. The CDR3 consists of 17 residues. For the CDR3, the DNA is TGTGCCAGCAGTTCGCCTTCGGGGCAAGCCCTCTCCTACGAGCAGTACTTC. It specifies CASSSPSGQALSYEQYF.

V and J are TRBV28 and TRBJ2-5; the D gene is possibly TRBD2 (5 bases). CDR3 size: 17 residues. With 3 bases removed from V and 2 bases from J, the gap between germline ends came to 19 bases. Germline V gene sequence: CDR1 MDHEN, CDR2 SYDVKM. DNA of the CDR3: TGTGCCAGCAGTTTTCGGGGTGGTTTAGCAAAACAAGAGACCCAGTACTTC. It specifies CASSFRGGLAKQETQYF.

This clonotype was observed many times. V and J are TRBV2 and TRBJ2-5, with 10 nucleotides matching TRBD2. Germline V gene data show CDR1 as SNHLY and CDR2 as FYNNEI. The CDR3 is 17 residues long. V shed 6 bases, J shed 5 bases, and the junction held 15 bases outside the gene matches. Here the CDR3 DNA reads TGTGCCAGCAGCTCGAGCGGGAGGGCCCTTTCTCGGGAGACCCAGTACTTC. Translated, it gives CASSSSGRALSRETQYF.

This clonotype was observed many times. The V call is TRBV12-3 or TRBV12-4, the J call TRBJ2-1; TRBD2 is a possible D gene (5 bases). This CDR3 spans 14 amino acids. The ends were cut back, 6 bases at V and 1 base at J, with 10 bases in the middle. The CDR3 nucleotides are TGTGCCAGCAGCAGCGGAATATCCTACAATGAGCAGTTCTTC. Amino acids: CASSSGISYNEQFF.

This clonotype was seen repeatedly, ten times or more. The junction shows a germline mismatch at one end, possibly a read error. The rearrangement links TRBV12-3 or TRBV12-4 to TRBJ1-1, with D maybe TRBD1 (5 bases). The CDR3 runs to 11 residues. The CDR3 protein is CASSLGVEAFF. The DNA for the CDR3 is TGTGCCAGCAGCTTAGGGGTTGAAGCTTTCTTT.

CDR3 bases: TGTGCCTGGAGTGTCGGGACTAGCTCAGGTGAGCAGTTCTTC. Translating gives CAWSVGTSSGEQFF. The chain employs TRBV30 and TRBJ2-1; 9 bases line up with TRBD2. The CDR3 has 14 amino acids. The germline gives CDR1 GTSNPN, CDR2 SVGIG (reference sequence). Trimming cost V 0 bases and J 9 bases; bases outside gene matches: 6. The entire variable domain, with the rest obtained from reference TRBV30 and TRBJ2-1, is as follows: SQTIHQWPATLVQPVGSPLSLECTVEGTSNPNLYWYRQAAGRGLQLLFYSVGIGQISSEVPQNLSASRPQDRQFILSSKKLLLSDSGFYLCAWSVGTSSGEQFFGPGTRLTVL.

J is TRBJ2-1 and V is TRBV7-6, with D tentatively TRBD1 or TRBD2 (6 bases each). Per the germline V gene, CDR1 is SGHVS and CDR2 is FNYEAQ. The V end was cut by 5 bases, the J end by 6 bases, with 20 bases between. There are 16 residues in the CDR3. CDR3 coding DNA: TGTGCCAGCAGCGCAAACCACGGGGGCTCGGCCAATGAGCAGTTCTTC. Translating gives CASSANHGGSANEQFF.

The V gene is TRBV7-9, the J gene TRBJ1-4; D gene uncertain. V was shortened by 5 bases and J by 7 bases, with 17 bases between the two germline ends. Germline CDR1 is SEHNR and CDR2 is FQNEAQ (reference sequence). The CDR3 consists of 15 residues. The CDR3 reads CASSVLLNMGEKLFF. The DNA of the CDR3 is TGTGCCAGCAGCGTCCTCCTAAACATGGGTGAAAAACTGTTTTTT. Supplemented by reference TRBV7-9 and TRBJ1-4, the full variable domain reads DTGVSQNPRHKITKRGQNVTFRCDPISEHNRLYWYRQTLGQGPEFLTYFQNEAQLEKSRLLSDRFSAERPKGSFSTLEIQRTEQGDSAMYLCASSVLLNMGEKLFFGSGTQLSVL.

The table lists this clonotype with many counts. The chain has TRBV30 and TRBJ1-5; TRBD1 aligns across 9 bases. The CDR3 consists of 15 residues. Germline lookup yields CDR1 GTSNPN and CDR2 SVGIG (reference sequence). J was trimmed by 2 bases and V by 2 bases; bases with no gene match: 4. Here the CDR3 DNA reads TGTGCCTGGAGTACAACAGGGGGCGGCAATCAGCCCCAGCATTTT. This encodes CAWSTTGGGNQPQHF.

This clonotype has at least ten counts. The chain joins TRBV3-1 to TRBJ2-1; 12 bases agree with TRBD2. The V segment lost 3 bases and the J segment 9 bases; nucleotides outside the gene matches: 6. Germline CDR1 reads LGHDT; CDR2 reads YNNKEL (reference sequence). The CDR3 has 15 residues. As DNA, the CDR3 is TGTGCCAGCAGCCACAGGGCTAGCGGGAGGGTTGAGCAGTTCTTC. Residues: CASSHRASGRVEQFF.

The sample holds many counts of this clonotype. The chain recombines TRBV30 with TRBJ2-2; 11 bases are shared with TRBD2. V was clipped by 0 bases and J by 3 bases; unmatched bases: 0. CDR1 is GTSNPN, CDR2 SVGIG, per germline (reference sequence). This CDR3 comprises 15 residues. The CDR3 sequence is CAWSVLAGDTGELFF. For the CDR3, the DNA is TGTGCCTGGAGTGTACTAGCGGGAGACACCGGGGAGCTGTTTTTT.

For this clonotype: One base away lies a much larger clone, so this may be a sequencing read error. V gene TRBV20-1 combines with J gene TRBJ2-7; 9 bases are shared with TRBD2. The ends lost 3 bases at V and 2 bases at J; junction bases unmatched: 2. Germline V CDR1 and CDR2: DFQATT, SNEGSKA (reference sequence). This CDR3 is built from 13 residues. CDR3 sequence reads: CSASPSGTYEQYF. The CDR3 nucleotides are TGCAGTGCTAGTCCTAGCGGGACCTACGAGCAGTACTTC.

This chain links TRBV3-1 with TRBJ2-1; possibly TRBD1 for D (6 bases). V shed 3 bases and J shed 7 bases, with 22 bases lying between them. The CDR3 covers 17 residues. Germline CDR1 and CDR2: LGHDT and YNNKEL (reference sequence). The CDR3 is CASSQEIGRAGENEQFF. CDR3 in DNA: TGTGCCAGCAGCCAGGAAATTGGGCGGGCAGGGGAGAATGAGCAGTTCTTC.

In this sample, this clonotype turned up many times. The rearrangement joins TRBV11-2 to TRBJ2-5; D remains unclear. The CDR3 contains 14 residues. The germline V gene encodes CDR1 SGHAT and CDR2 FQNNGV. The V end lost 5 bases, the J end lost 1 base, and 11 bases lay between the germline ends. The CDR3 here is CASSPWSSQETQYF. The CDR3 DNA is TGTGCCAGCAGCCCGTGGAGCTCCCAAGAGACCCAGTACTTC.